The 21 T cell receptor beta chains reported below all come from one sample, sequenced in a study of OX40 agonist ivuxolimab in advanced cancers. Libraries were prepared by immunoSEQ multiplex PCR; TCRdb keeps only in-frame clonotypes and omits some of them. The sample shows 35,000 to 40,000 clones, less than 85% of them seen only once. Sequencing was performed on CD4+ or CD8+ T cells sorted from blood, taken in a trial of the OX40 agonist ivuxolimab. The receptors originated from an adult with an advanced solid tumor such as melanoma, head and neck, liver or kidney cancer.

The rearrangement joins TRBV4-2 to TRBJ2-1; D remains unclear. The CDR3 is made up of 15 amino acids. Per germline, CDR1 LGHNA and CDR2 YNFKEQ. V lost 0 bases, J lost 5 bases, and 11 bases lay in between. The CDR3, as DNA: TGTGCCAGCAGCCAAGAGTTTTTCGGAAACAATGAGCAGTTCTTC. This sequence encodes CASSQEFFGNNEQFF.

This clone was observed a few times. The CDR3 is CASSANPLAASQETQYF. CDR3 in DNA: TGTGCCAGCAGTGCAAACCCGCTAGCGGCCAGTCAAGAGACCCAGTACTTC. This chain joins TRBV6-1 and TRBJ2-5, with TRBD2 matching over 7 bases. Germline V gives CDR1 MNHNS, CDR2 SASEGT. V trimming: 4 bases; J trimming: 2 bases; junction bases outside the gene matches: 13. The CDR3 runs to 17 residues.

The chain is built from TRBV25-1 and TRBJ2-5; possible D gene TRBD1, 6 bases. The CDR3 is 16 residues long. Germline loops: CDR1 MGHDK, CDR2 SYGVNS. The V gene lost 1 base and the J gene lost 5 bases, with 17 bases spanning the gap. CDR3 nucleotides: TGTGCCAGCAGTGAATCTGGGGGCATCCCTTGGGAGACCCAGTACTTC. It specifies CASSESGGIPWETQYF.

The chain joins TRBV6-6 to TRBJ1-5, with D possibly TRBD1 on 5 matching bases. The germline V gene has CDR1 MNHNY and CDR2 SVGAGI (reference sequence). CDR3 size: 14 residues. V shed 7 bases and J shed 5 bases, with 15 bases lying between them. The CDR3, as DNA: TGTGCCAGCAACGGGGGGGGGTCTTATCAGCCCCAGCATTTT. Encoded protein: CASNGGGSYQPQHF.

The rearrangement links TRBV29-1 to TRBJ1-2; D remains ambiguous. The CDR3 is 12 residues long. The germline V gene encodes CDR1 SQVTM and CDR2 ANQGSEA. The germline V and J ends were trimmed by 6 bases and 7 bases, with 15 bases remaining between them. The CDR3, as DNA: TGCAGCGTCGCTGCCATCAACAGTGGCTACACCTTC. Its protein is CSVAAINSGYTF. Full variable domain (rest looked up from reference TRBV29-1 and TRBJ1-2): SAVISQKPSRDICQRGTSLTIQCQVDSQVTMMFWYRQQPGQSLTLIATANQGSEATYESGFVIDKFPISRPNLTFSTLTVSNMSPEDSSIYLCSVAAINSGYTFGSGTRLTVV.

The CDR3 DNA reads as TGCGCCAGCCAAAGGAACCCACGGCAGGGGGCAATAGATACGCAGTATTTT. Amino acids: CASQRNPRQGAIDTQYF. This sequence joins TRBV5-1 and TRBJ2-3; 8 bases align to TRBD1. Germline V gene data show CDR1 as SGHRS and CDR2 as YFSETQ. The CDR3 is 17 residues long. Trimming at V came to 7 bases and at J to 5 bases, leaving 18 bases not matched to a gene. Full variable domain (rest looked up from reference TRBV5-1 and TRBJ2-3): KAGVTQTPRYLIKTRGQQVTLSCSPISGHRSVSWYQQTPGQGLQFLFEYFSETQRNKGNFPGRFSGRQFSNSRSEMNVSTLELGDSALYLCASQRNPRQGAIDTQYFGPGTRLTVL.

V usage is TRBV6-1 and J usage is TRBJ2-4; TRBD1 might be the D (5 bases). The CDR3 length is 14 residues. The V and J ends lost 2 bases and 9 bases respectively, with 14 bases between them. Looked up from germline, CDR1 is MNHNS and CDR2 is SASEGT. The CDR3 nucleotides are TGTGCCAGCAGTGAAAAGGCAGGGAATGGCATTCAGTACTTC. Amino acid sequence: CASSEKAGNGIQYF.

The rearrangement links TRBV6-5 to TRBJ1-1; no clear D gene. Per the germline V gene, CDR1 is MNHEY and CDR2 is SVGAGI. V was trimmed by 2 bases and J by 1 base, leaving 5 bases between them. The CDR3 spans 13 residues. CDR3 coding DNA: TGTGCCAGCAGTTACCAGGAGAACACTGAAGCTTTCTTT. Protein sequence: CASSYQENTEAFF.

The chain has TRBV19 and TRBJ2-1, with 7 bases identical to TRBD1. The ends lost 10 bases at V and 0 bases at J; junction bases unmatched: 6. CDR1 and CDR2 (germline): LNHDA, SQIVND (reference sequence). The CDR3 totals 14 residues. CDR3 region: CATGQESSYNEQFF. The CDR3 DNA is TGTGCCACCGGACAGGAGAGCTCCTACAATGAGCAGTTCTTC.

This chain joins TRBV9 and TRBJ1-5, with 8 bases identical to TRBD1. The CDR3 is made up of 18 amino acids. CDR1 SGDLS and CDR2 YYNGEE come from the germline V gene. V was pared by 0 bases and J by 1 base, with 9 bases of the junction left unmatched. This chain's CDR3 is CASSVGDRGGGSNQPQHF. In nucleotides, the CDR3 is TGTGCCAGCAGCGTAGGAGACAGGGGTGGGGGAAGCAATCAGCCCCAGCATTTT.

Details on this clone: The junction and the germline gene differ at one end; a read error may be behind it. This chain links TRBV7-9 with TRBJ2-2; tentative D call: TRBD1 (6 bases). This CDR3 has 14 residues. Germline V CDR1 and CDR2: SEHNR, FQNEAQ (reference sequence). CDR3 sequence: CAPLTGSDTGELFF. The CDR3 coding sequence is TGCGCTCCTCTCACAGGGTCGGACACCGGGGAGCTGTTTTTT.

The rearrangement links TRBV30 to TRBJ2-5; perhaps D is TRBD1 or TRBD2 (5 bases each). V was cut by 0 bases and J by 5 bases, with 13 bases left in between. Germline V gene lookup returns CDR1 GTSNPN and CDR2 SVGIG (reference sequence). The CDR3 covers 14 residues. CDR3 amino acids: CAWSVQVWGETQYF. The CDR3 DNA reads TGTGCCTGGAGTGTACAGGTTTGGGGGGAGACCCAGTACTTC.

The chain recombines TRBV25-1 with TRBJ1-5; no clear D gene. The CDR3 is 14 residues long. The germline gives CDR1 MGHDK, CDR2 SYGVNS. V was pared by 5 bases and J by 4 bases, with 12 bases between. The CDR3 nucleotides are TGTGCCAGCAGTCCTCTCCGGGAGAATCAGCCCCAGCATTTT. Its protein is CASSPLRENQPQHF.

The rearrangement joins TRBV6-1 to TRBJ2-1; no clear D gene. V lost 5 bases to trimming and J lost 2 bases, with 13 bases between them. The germline V gene encodes CDR1 MNHNS and CDR2 SASEGT. The CDR3 has 15 amino acids. CDR3 amino acids: CASSRDGSTYNEQFF. The CDR3 DNA reads TGTGCCAGCAGTAGAGACGGTAGTACCTACAATGAGCAGTTCTTC.

This clone was counted only a few times. Within the sample, other DNA sequences also encode this same CDR3. J is TRBJ1-5 and V is TRBV28; D unresolved. Germline values: CDR1 MDHEN, CDR2 SYDVKM. V was trimmed by 2 bases and J by 5 bases, leaving 7 bases between them. This CDR3 is 13 amino acids long. This CDR3 is CASSLGTYQPQHF. CDR3 bases: TGTGCCAGCAGTTTAGGCACCTATCAGCCCCAGCATTTT.

The chain recombines TRBV19 with TRBJ2-1; D possibly matches TRBD1 or TRBD2 (6 bases each). Germline V gene sequence: CDR1 LNHDA, CDR2 SQIVND (reference sequence). Between the trimmed V and J ends, which lost 0 bases and 0 bases, there was a span of 12 bases. The CDR3 is 17 amino acids. The DNA of the CDR3 is TGTGCCAGTAGTATAGAAGGGGGGCTGAGCTCCTACAATGAGCAGTTCTTC. As protein: CASSIEGGLSSYNEQFF.

The gene calls are TRBV7-3 and TRBJ2-2, with 9 positions matching TRBD2. CDR3 size: 18 residues. Germline V gives CDR1 SGHTA, CDR2 FQGTGA. Losses at the gene ends were 2 bases for V and 7 bases for J; bases not matched to a gene: 14. The CDR3 DNA sequence: TGTGCCAGCAGCTTACGTCCTAGCGGGGATGTATACATCGGGGAGCTGTTTTTT. It encodes CASSLRPSGDVYIGELFF.

This clone came up once. V usage is TRBV30 and J usage is TRBJ2-7, with D unclear. The germline V gene encodes CDR1 GTSNPN and CDR2 SVGIG (reference sequence). There are 12 residues in the CDR3. Trimming took off 2 bases at V and 3 bases at J, with 8 bases between the two ends. The CDR3 is CAWSYTRYEQYF. CDR3 coding DNA: TGTGCCTGGAGTTATACGCGCTACGAGCAGTACTTC.

This clone has just one count. The J gene is TRBJ2-2, the V gene TRBV4-1; D not certain. The CDR3 has 16 amino acids. The germline V gene has CDR1 MGHRA and CDR2 YSYEKL. V lost 0 bases to trimming and J lost 2 bases, with 10 bases between them. CDR3 sequence: CASSQDPRPNTGELFF. CDR3 bases: TGCGCCAGCAGCCAAGATCCCAGGCCCAACACCGGGGAGCTGTTTTTT.

The chain couples TRBV30 to TRBJ1-1, with D uncertain. CDR3 length: 12 amino acids. Germline CDR1 GTSNPN, CDR2 SVGIG (reference sequence). V was trimmed by 2 bases and J by 0 bases, leaving 4 bases between them. The CDR3 protein is CAWSPMNTEAFF. In DNA form, the CDR3 reads TGTGCCTGGAGTCCCATGAACACTGAAGCTTTCTTT. Full variable domain (missing parts from reference TRBV30 and TRBJ1-1): SQTIHQWPATLVQPVGSPLSLECTVEGTSNPNLYWYRQAAGRGLQLLFYSVGIGQISSEVPQNLSASRPQDRQFILSSKKLLLSDSGFYLCAWSPMNTEAFFGQGTRLTVV.

The CDR3 region has the DNA TGCGCCAGCAGCTTGGCGGGGAGCTCCTACGAGCAGTACTTC. Protein sequence: CASSLAGSSYEQYF. V is TRBV5-1 and J is TRBJ2-5; maybe TRBD2 (5 bases). The end of the DNA is better explained by TRBJ2-7, so the J call may be wrong. Germline V gene sequence: CDR1 SGHRS, CDR2 YFSETQ. The CDR3 has 14 amino acids.